These T cell receptor beta chains were read from a single sample in a study of blood T cells in healthy people across ages. MiXCR was run by TCRdb on the 5' RACE reads, yielding one entry per CDR3 protein. The data hold 790,000 or so distinct CDR3 sequences, with more than 50% observed a single time. The sequenced sample was blood. The receptors come from a middle-aged man in good health. CDR3s include the opening cysteine and the closing phenylalanine or tryptophan. D genes are given only for firm matches. Part of the rows lack a size; the others show once, few, many or a class for expanded clones.

J gene: TRBJ2-1
D gene: .
V gene: TRBV9
clone size: .
CDR3 length: 14
CDR3 DNA: TGTGCCAGCAGCGCGGATAGCGGCTACAATGAGCAGTTCTTC
CDR3 protein: CASSADSGYNEQFF

J gene: TRBJ2-7
D gene: TRBD1
V gene: TRBV7-9
clone size: .
CDR3 length: 16
CDR3 DNA: TGTGTCAGCAGCCTATCCGGGACAGGGGGCTCCTACGAGCAGTACTTC
CDR3 protein: CVSSLSGTGGSYEQYF

J gene: TRBJ1-5
D gene: .
V gene: TRBV20-1
clone size: .
CDR3 length: 15
CDR3 DNA: TGCAGTGCTAGAGATCGCAGGGTCGCGGGTCAGCCCCAGCATTTT
CDR3 protein: CSARDRRVAGQPQHF

J gene: TRBJ1-2
D gene: .
V gene: TRBV3-1
clone size: .
CDR3 length: 14
CDR3 DNA: TGTGCCAGCACCCCACGCTCGACAGACTATGGCTACACCTTC
CDR3 protein: CASTPRSTDYGYTF

J gene: TRBJ2-3
D gene: TRBD2
V gene: TRBV7-2
clone size: .
CDR3 length: 16
CDR3 DNA: TGTGCCAGCAGGGCGACGACTAGCGGGAGGACAGATACGCAGTATTTT
CDR3 protein: CASRATTSGRTDTQYF

J gene: TRBJ2-7
D gene: .
V gene: TRBV11-3
clone size: .
CDR3 length: 15
CDR3 DNA: TGTGCCAGCAGCCCTCCTGTTAGCCCCATCTACGAGCAGTACTTC
CDR3 protein: CASSPPVSPIYEQYF

J gene: TRBJ2-4
D gene: TRBD1
V gene: TRBV6-5
clone size: .
CDR3 length: 20
CDR3 DNA: TGTGCCAGCAGTTACTCTAGGTTACAGGGGTTCGCTCTTACCAAAAGCATTCAGTACTTC
CDR3 protein: CASSYSRLQGFALTKSIQYF

J gene: TRBJ2-1
D gene: .
V gene: TRBV5-4
clone size: .
CDR3 length: 15
CDR3 DNA: TGTGCCAGCAGCTTGGTGGGGGGGCCCGACAATGAGCAGTTCTTC
CDR3 protein: CASSLVGGPDNEQFF

J gene: TRBJ1-2
D gene: .
V gene: TRBV7-9
clone size: .
CDR3 length: 11
CDR3 DNA: TGTGCCAGCAGCTTAGCTTACGGCTGCACCTTC
CDR3 protein: CASSLAYGCTF

J gene: TRBJ2-1
D gene: .
V gene: TRBV12-5
clone size: .
CDR3 length: 15
CDR3 DNA: TGTGCTAGTCTCACTCCTAGCGTTTTCTACAATGAGCAGTTCTTC
CDR3 protein: CASLTPSVFYNEQFF

J gene: TRBJ2-6
D gene: TRBD2
V gene: TRBV9
clone size: many
CDR3 length: 19
CDR3 DNA: TGTGCCAGCAGCGTAGCTCTGGCTAGCGGGGGGTCTGGGGCCAACGTCCTGACTTTC
CDR3 protein: CASSVALASGGSGANVLTF

J gene: TRBJ1-6
D gene: .
V gene: TRBV19
clone size: .
CDR3 length: 16
CDR3 DNA: TGTGCCAGTAGTATTGCCTCCCAGGGCTACTATTCACCCCTCCACTTT
CDR3 protein: CASSIASQGYYSPLHF

J gene: TRBJ2-7
D gene: .
V gene: TRBV4-2
clone size: few
CDR3 length: 15
CDR3 DNA: TGTGCCAGCAGCCTATTTGGGGACTCCAGCTACGAGCAGTACTTC
CDR3 protein: CASSLFGDSSYEQYF

J gene: TRBJ2-5
D gene: .
V gene: TRBV9
clone size: few
CDR3 length: 14
CDR3 DNA: TGTGCCAGCAGCGTAGTCAGGGAAGGAGAGACCCAGTACTTC
CDR3 protein: CASSVVREGETQYF

J gene: TRBJ1-2
D gene: TRBD1
V gene: TRBV7-2
clone size: .
CDR3 length: 17
CDR3 DNA: TGTGCCAGCTTTCGACACACGGACAGGCGTGACTATCCTGGCTACACCTTC
CDR3 protein: CASFRHTDRRDYPGYTF

J gene: TRBJ2-1
D gene: TRBD2
V gene: TRBV11-2
clone size: .
CDR3 length: 15
CDR3 DNA: TGTGCCAGCAGCTTTACTAGCGGGGGGGCAAATGAGCAGTTCTTC
CDR3 protein: CASSFTSGGANEQFF

J gene: TRBJ1-2
D gene: .
V gene: TRBV14
clone size: few
CDR3 length: 18
CDR3 DNA: TGTGCCAGCAGCCAAGCCGGCGCGGTAGGGAGAATGGAGGGTGGCTACACCTTC
CDR3 protein: CASSQAGAVGRMEGGYTF

J gene: TRBJ1-1
D gene: .
V gene: TRBV9
clone size: .
CDR3 length: 17
CDR3 DNA: TGTGCCAGCAGCGTAGGTAGGACACTGGGAATGAACACTGAAGCTTTCTTT
CDR3 protein: CASSVGRTLGMNTEAFF

J gene: TRBJ2-1
D gene: .
V gene: TRBV6-5
clone size: once
CDR3 length: 11
CDR3 DNA: TGTGCCAGCAGTTACGGGCATGAGCAGTTCTTC
CDR3 protein: CASSYGHEQFF

J gene: TRBJ2-1
D gene: .
V gene: TRBV6-5
clone size: .
CDR3 length: 13
CDR3 DNA: TGTGCCAGCACCCTACATCAGGGCAATGAGCAGTTCTTC
CDR3 protein: CASTLHQGNEQFF

J gene: TRBJ2-1
D gene: TRBD1
V gene: TRBV28
clone size: .
CDR3 length: 14
CDR3 DNA: TGTGCCAGCACTCCGGGACAGGGTGGTAATGAGCAGTTCTTC
CDR3 protein: CASTPGQGGNEQFF

J gene: TRBJ1-2
D gene: .
V gene: TRBV5-6
clone size: .
CDR3 length: 14
CDR3 DNA: TGTGCCAGCAGCTTTCGGGGGCCGGTCTATGGCTACACCTTC
CDR3 protein: CASSFRGPVYGYTF

J gene: TRBJ2-7
D gene: .
V gene: TRBV6-2/TRBV6-3
clone size: many
CDR3 length: 14
CDR3 DNA: TGTGCCAGCAGCGGGAGCATTAACTCCTACGAGCAGTACTTC
CDR3 protein: CASSGSINSYEQYF

J gene: TRBJ1-5
D gene: .
V gene: TRBV2
clone size: .
CDR3 length: 13
CDR3 DNA: TGTGCCAGCATAAGAGGTAGCAATCAGCCCCAGCATTTT
CDR3 protein: CASIRGSNQPQHF

J gene: TRBJ2-1
D gene: TRBD2
V gene: TRBV27
clone size: few
CDR3 length: 14
CDR3 DNA: TGTGCCAGCAGTTCGACTAGCGGGAGTGATGAGCAGTTCTTC
CDR3 protein: CASSSTSGSDEQFF